This TCR beta chain was captured by sequencing in a study of radiotherapy plus CTLA-4 blockade in lung cancer. On the study more broadly: The study recorded objective responses in 18% of patients and disease control in approximately 33%. Findings and caveats of the study: Once radiotherapy plus ipilimumab had been given, TCR clones derived from tumor expanded in blood.

The table came from immunoSEQ multiplex PCR; TCRdb's copy has only in-frame clones and leaves some out. The profile covers tens of thousands of clones, with under 85% appearing a single time and about 14% taken by the ten largest. This clone was observed a handful of times. What it binds is not known. Per the germline V gene, CDR1 is SGHTA and CDR2 is FQGTGA. V lost 0 bases, J lost 2 bases, and 6 bases stayed unmatched. CDR3 length: 17 amino acids. The sample in question was peripheral blood, obtained from a patient treated with radiotherapy plus ipilimumab. This receptor was obtained from a human donor with non-small cell lung cancer that progressed on radiotherapy plus ipilimumab. V is TRBV7-3 and J is TRBJ2-3; 9 nucleotides line up with TRBD2. As DNA, the CDR3 is TGTGCCAGCAGCTTAACCGGAGCGGGGGGAACCACAGATACGCAGTATTTT. The encoded protein is CASSLTGAGGTTDTQYF.